These 2 T cell receptor beta chains were sequenced from one sample in a study of blood T cell repertoires in COVID-19. This table comes from immunoSEQ multiplex PCR, and its TCRdb copy is limited to in-frame clones, with some not included. The table records 90,000 to 120,000 clones, approximately 91% of them present only once. The sample consisted of peripheral blood. Receptors were obtained from a woman aged 60-75 years with acute or convalescent COVID-19.

The rearrangement uses TRBV5-1 and TRBJ2-2; tentatively, D is TRBD2 (7 bases). The CDR3 spans 15 residues. In germline, CDR1 is SGHRS, CDR2 YFSETQ. The V and J ends lost 0 bases and 4 bases respectively, with 10 bases between them. CDR3 coding DNA: TGCGCCAGCAGCTTGGGGCGGGGGCCCACCGGGGAGCTGTTTTTT. Translating gives CASSLGRGPTGELFF.

This clone was found once. The chain is built from TRBV27 and TRBJ2-7, with 8 positions matching TRBD1. Germline CDR1 reads MNHEY; CDR2 reads SMNVEV (reference sequence). The CDR3 totals 16 residues. Trimming removed 5 bases from V and 3 bases from J; junction bases left unmatched: 12. CDR3 region: CASSPTSWTGYYEQYF. Written as DNA, the CDR3 is TGTGCCAGCAGTCCAACCTCGTGGACAGGGTACTACGAGCAGTACTTC.